This is a list of T cell receptor beta chains from one sample in a study of CD8+CD57+ T cells in acquired aplastic anemia. TCRdb recomputed calls from the reads with MiXCR, one row per CDR3 protein. The data contain hundreds of thousands of distinct CDR3 sequences, roughly 80% of them singletons. The sequencing sample was made of sorted CD4+, CD8+, or CD8+CD57+ T cells (not recorded which) from PBMCs. The receptors originated from a human donor with aplastic anemia. Each CDR3 is given with its conserved first and last residue. A D gene is named only where the DNA matches it firmly. Rows give clone size only sometimes, using once, few, many, or a class for an expanded clone.

>NA|NA|TRBV7-9|TRBJ2-3
TGTGCCAGCAGTCACGGACAGTTAGACCCTAGCACAGATACGCAGTATTTT
CASSHGQLDPSTDTQYF
>TRBD2|NA|TRBV27|TRBJ2-1
TGTGCCAGCAGACTGGGCCTAGCGGGAAGGCTGTCCTTC
CASRLGLAGRLSF
>NA|few|TRBV19|TRBJ2-3
TGTGCCAGTAGTAGCGGACAGAGGAACACAGATACGCAGTATTTT
CASSSGQRNTDTQYF
>NA|NA|TRBV10-3|TRBJ1-5
TGTGCCAGCAGTGCAGACAGACAGAGCACAGAGACGCAGCATTTT
CASSADRQSTETQHF
>NA|few|TRBV20-1|TRBJ2-5
TGCAGTGCTAGAGATTCCAGGGGGGATGAGACCCAGTACTTC
CSARDSRGDETQYF
>NA|NA|TRBV7-9|TRBJ2-3
TGTGCCAGCAGCGTAGGGGTAGCGGCTGAGTATTTT
CASSVGVAAEYF
>TRBD1|NA|TRBV10-3|TRBJ2-5
TGTGCCATCAGTGGAGGACAGGGTCGTGGGGAGACCCAGTACTTC
CAISGGQGRGETQYF
>TRBD1|NA|TRBV7-2|TRBJ2-5
TGTGCCAGCAGCCCCGACAGGGGTTATGGCTACACCTTCTTC
CASSPDRGYGYTFF
>NA|few|TRBV20-1|TRBJ1-1
TGCAGCGGAAGAGCGCGATTGAACACTGAAGCTTTCTTT
CSGRARLNTEAFF
>NA|NA|TRBV7-3|TRBJ2-7
TGCGCCAGCAGCTTATGGCCCGGTCTCACAGCTACGCAGTACTTC
CASSLWPGLTATQYF
>NA|NA|TRBV7-9|TRBJ1-3
TGTGCCAGCAGCTTATCAGGAGGTCCCGGTACGCAGTATTATTTT
CASSLSGGPGTQYYF
>TRBD2|NA|TRBV11-1|TRBJ2-7
TGTGCCAGAAGACGGGGGGGAAGGGCCTACGAGCAGTACTTC
CARRRGGRAYEQYF
>NA|once|TRBV7-8|TRBJ2-3
TGTGCCAGCAGCTTTGCGGCAGGCCCCAATACCCAGTATTTT
CASSFAAGPNTQYF
>NA|NA|TRBV15|TRBJ2-7
TGTGCCACCAGCAGAGATCGCAGCTACGAGCAGTACTTC
CATSRDRSYEQYF
>NA|NA|TRBV5-4|TRBJ1-1
TGTGCCAGCAGCTTCACTACCGGGGCGGGCACTGAAGCTTTCTTT
CASSFTTGAGTEAFF
>NA|NA|TRBV7-9|TRBJ2-3
TGTGCCAGCAGCCCAGAAGGAAGCGAACTAAGGCAGTATTTT
CASSPEGSELRQYF
>NA|NA|TRBV7-9|TRBJ2-7
TGTGCCAGCAGCATCAGTGGGATGGACGAGCAGTACTTC
CASSISGMDEQYF
>NA|NA|TRBV5-5|TRBJ2-3
TGTGCCAGCAGCCAATCAGGCCCAGATACGCAGTATTTT
CASSQSGPDTQYF
>NA|NA|TRBV5-1|TRBJ2-3
TGCGCCAGCAGCCTGGATCGGAAGTCCCTCGCAGATACGCAGTATTTT
CASSLDRKSLADTQYF
>NA|NA|TRBV7-9|TRBJ1-2
TGTGCCAGCAGCTTTCGAAGAAGCGGGGTGGACGATGGCTACACCTTC
CASSFRRSGVDDGYTF
>TRBD1|few|TRBV2|TRBJ2-7
TGTGCCAGCAGTTCCCTCGGGACAGGGTCGTACGAGCAGTACTTC
CASSSLGTGSYEQYF
>NA|once|TRBV7-2|TRBJ1-1
TGTGCCAGCAGTCGCGGGAAGGGCACTGAAACTTCGTTT
CASSRGKGTETSF
>NA|NA|TRBV7-8|TRBJ2-2
TGTGCCAGCAGCTTAGCGGGGGGTCACGCTGCGCAGCTGTTTTTT
CASSLAGGHAAQLFF
>NA|once|TRBV7-9|TRBJ2-3
TGTGCCAGCAGCTCAGCGTGGACGGGCGACTACAATGATTTT
CASSSAWTGDYNDF
>TRBD1|NA|TRBV2|TRBJ1-6
TGTGCCAGCAGGTCAGACAGGGATTCACCCCTCCACTTT
CASRSDRDSPLHF
>TRBD1|NA|TRBV10-3|TRBJ2-3
TGTGCCATCAGCCAGGGGGACGGGGGCACAGATACGCAGTATTTT
CAISQGDGGTDTQYF
>NA|NA|TRBV7-8|TRBJ1-2
TGTGCCAGCAGCTTGGAACTGGAGCGTCAGCAGTACGGCTACACCTTC
CASSLELERQQYGYTF
>NA|NA|TRBV7-4|TRBJ1-6
TGTGCCAGCAGTTACGGGCAGGGCCGCTACGAGCAGTACCTCCACTTT
CASSYGQGRYEQYLHF
>NA|NA|TRBV7-8|TRBJ2-3
TGTGCCAGCAGCGTAGCGTCAGATACGCAGAAGTTT
CASSVASDTQKF
>NA|few|TRBV7-9|TRBJ2-3
TGTGCCAGCGGGGACGGGGGTACAGATACGGAGTATTTC
CASGDGGTDTEYF
>NA|NA|TRBV9|TRBJ2-7
TGTGCCAGCAGTGTAGGGGGCGCGGGAGATCAGCACTTC
CASSVGGAGDQHF
>NA|NA|TRBV11-1|TRBJ2-5
TGTGCCACCAGCCGGCGCTCCAGCCCAGAGACCCAGTACTTC
CATSRRSSPETQYF
>NA|NA|TRBV7-8|TRBJ2-1
TGTGCCAGCAGCTTGGTGGGAGGTCACAATAAGCAGTTCTTC
CASSLVGGHNKQFF
>TRBD1|NA|TRBV4-3|TRBJ2-1
TGCGCCAGCAGCCAAGGACAGGGCTCCTACAATGAGCAGTTCTTC
CASSQGQGSYNEQFF
>NA|NA|TRBV7-8|TRBJ1-2
TGTGCCAGCAGCTTAGCGGGAGGTCGCGTTAACCATGATTACACCTTC
CASSLAGGRVNHDYTF
>NA|NA|TRBV7-8|TRBJ2-3
TGTGCCAGCAGCTTAGCGGCAGGCCCCGCTACGCTTTATTTT
CASSLAAGPATLYF
>NA|once|TRBV10-3|TRBJ2-7
TGTGCCATCGAACGGGGAGACAATGAGCAGTACTTC
CAIERGDNEQYF
>TRBD1|NA|TRBV7-2|TRBJ2-3
TGTGCCAGCAGCTTAGCTGGCTGTCCGGGGTGGGACAGATTT
CASSLAGCPGWDRF
>NA|few|TRBV16|TRBJ2-7
TGTGCCAGCACCTCAACGGGGTACGAGCAGTACTTC
CASTSTGYEQYF
>NA|NA|TRBV2|TRBJ1-1
TGTGCCAGCCAGGTCCTCTCCCCCGGGACTGAAGCTTTCTTT
CASQVLSPGTEAFF
>NA|NA|TRBV7-7|TRBJ2-5
TGTGCCAGCAGCCACGGCACAACCTACGAGCAGTACTTCTTC
CASSHGTTYEQYFF
>TRBD1|NA|TRBV19|TRBJ1-4
TGTGCCAGTAGCCCCGGGGACAGGGCTGAAAAACTGTTTTTT
CASSPGDRAEKLFF
>NA|NA|TRBV6-5|TRBJ1-5
TGTGCCAGCAGTTACTCCTCGGAGAATAGCAATCAGCCCCAGCATTTT
CASSYSSENSNQPQHF
>TRBD1|NA|TRBV15|TRBJ2-3
TGTGCCACCAGCAGACGGACAGGGGGCGCCGCAGATACGCAGTATTTT
CATSRRTGGAADTQYF
>NA|once|TRBV7-9|TRBJ2-1
TGTGCCAGCAGCTTAGTACCCGGGGAGCTGTTTTATGGGCAGTTCTTC
CASSLVPGELFYGQFF
>TRBD1|NA|TRBV29-1|TRBJ1-1
TGCAGCGTTGAAGATGGGCAGGGGGTTGAAGCTTTCTTT
CSVEDGQGVEAFF
>NA|NA|TRBV5-6|TRBJ2-2
TGTGCCAGCAGCTTGGAGGGGGACACCGGGGAGCTGTTTTTT
CASSLEGDTGELFF
>NA|few|TRBV7-8|TRBJ2-5
TGTGCCAGCGGTGACGGCGGCACAGATACGCAGTCTTTTTACTTC
CASGDGGTDTQSFYF
>TRBD1|NA|TRBV7-2|TRBJ2-7
TGTGCCAGCAGCCAAGGGGTAGGGGGCGGTTCCAACCACGAGCAGTACTTC
CASSQGVGGGSNHEQYF
>NA|NA|TRBV11-3|TRBJ2-3
TGTGCCAGCAGCTTAGATCTGTCAGACCCTAGCACAGATACGCAGTATTTT
CASSLDLSDPSTDTQYF
>NA|NA|TRBV24-1|TRBJ2-2
TGTGCCAGCGGGGCAGGGGACACCGGGAAGCTGTTTTTT
CASGAGDTGKLFF
>NA|NA|TRBV19|TRBJ2-3
TGTGCCAGTAGTATTTCTTGGGGGTACAATGATCCCCAGTATTTT
CASSISWGYNDPQYF